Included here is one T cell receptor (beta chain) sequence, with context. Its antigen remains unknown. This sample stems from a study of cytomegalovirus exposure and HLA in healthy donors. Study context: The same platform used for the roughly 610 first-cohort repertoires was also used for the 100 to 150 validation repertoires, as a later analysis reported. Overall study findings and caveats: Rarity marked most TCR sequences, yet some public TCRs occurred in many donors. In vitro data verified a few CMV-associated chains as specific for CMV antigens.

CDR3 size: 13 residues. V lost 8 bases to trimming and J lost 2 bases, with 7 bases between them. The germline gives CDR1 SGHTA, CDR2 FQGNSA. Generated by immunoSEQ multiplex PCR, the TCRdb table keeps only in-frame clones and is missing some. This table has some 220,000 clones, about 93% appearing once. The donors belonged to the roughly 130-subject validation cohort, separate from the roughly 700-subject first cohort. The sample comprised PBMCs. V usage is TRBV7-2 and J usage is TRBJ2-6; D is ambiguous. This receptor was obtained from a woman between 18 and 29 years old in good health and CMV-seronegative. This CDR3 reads CASAVPGANVLTF. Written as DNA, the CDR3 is TGTGCCAGCGCGGTCCCTGGGGCCAACGTCCTGACTTTC.